The TCR beta chain under discussion was sequenced for a study of Graves' ophthalmopathy and Graves' hyperthyroidism. RNA transcripts yielded amplified TCR beta CDR3 regions. Investigators did first-round RT-PCR with HTBI primers, then second-round multiplex PCR. Using its own MiXCR run on the multiplex PCR reads, TCRdb lists one record per CDR3 protein. The sample lists approximately 380,000 distinct CDR3 sequences; more than 20% were seen once. This receptor was taken from a woman aged 18 to 35 with stable Graves' hyperthyroidism. Sequences were obtained from peripheral blood.

The CDR3 spells CATSSLGETYNSPLHF. In nucleotides, the CDR3 is TGTGCCACCAGCAGTTTGGGGGAAACCTATAATTCACCCCTCCACTTT. The chain has TRBV15 and TRBJ1-6; a possible D gene is TRBD1 (5 bases). Germline CDR1 is LNHNV and CDR2 is YYDKDF (reference sequence). V lost 3 bases, J lost 2 bases, and 11 bases lay in between. The CDR3 totals 16 residues.